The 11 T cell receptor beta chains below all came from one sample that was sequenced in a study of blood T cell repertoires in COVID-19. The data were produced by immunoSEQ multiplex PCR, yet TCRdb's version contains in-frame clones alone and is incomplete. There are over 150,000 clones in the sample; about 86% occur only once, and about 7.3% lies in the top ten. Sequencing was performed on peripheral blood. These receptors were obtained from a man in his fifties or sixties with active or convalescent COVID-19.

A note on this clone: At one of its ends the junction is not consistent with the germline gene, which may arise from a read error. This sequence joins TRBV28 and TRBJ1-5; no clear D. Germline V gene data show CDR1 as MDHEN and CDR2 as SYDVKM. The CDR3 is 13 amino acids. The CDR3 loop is CASKEASYQPQHF. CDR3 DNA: TGTGCCAGCAAAGAGGCTAGCTATCAGCCCCAGCATTTT.

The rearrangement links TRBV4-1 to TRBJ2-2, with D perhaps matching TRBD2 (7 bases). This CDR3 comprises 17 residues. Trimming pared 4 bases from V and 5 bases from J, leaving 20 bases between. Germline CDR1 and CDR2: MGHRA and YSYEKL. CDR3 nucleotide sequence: TGCGCCAGCAGCCCCCTAGGGGGGAGGGCCCGAACCGGGGAGCTGTTTTTT. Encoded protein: CASSPLGGRARTGELFF.

The CDR3 DNA is TGTGCCAGCAGCCAGACTAGCGGGGGACAAGATACGCAGTATTTT. Translated, it gives CASSQTSGGQDTQYF. The chain uses TRBV28 and TRBJ2-3, with TRBD2 identical over 12 bases. CDR3 length: 15 amino acids. The ends lost 6 bases at V and 5 bases at J; junction bases unmatched: 6. CDR1 is MDHEN, CDR2 SYDVKM, per germline.

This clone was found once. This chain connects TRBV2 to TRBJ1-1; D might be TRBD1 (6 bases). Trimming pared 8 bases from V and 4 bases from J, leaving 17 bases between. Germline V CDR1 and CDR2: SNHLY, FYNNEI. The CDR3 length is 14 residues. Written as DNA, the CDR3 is TGTGCCAGCGGGGTAACAGGGCTCCCCACTGAAGCTTTCTTT. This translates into CASGVTGLPTEAFF.

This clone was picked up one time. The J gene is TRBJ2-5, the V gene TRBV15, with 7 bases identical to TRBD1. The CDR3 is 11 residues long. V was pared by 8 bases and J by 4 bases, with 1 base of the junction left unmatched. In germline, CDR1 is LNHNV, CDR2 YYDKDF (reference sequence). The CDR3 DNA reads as TGTGCCACCCACAGGGGAGAGACCCAGTACTTC. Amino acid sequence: CATHRGETQYF.

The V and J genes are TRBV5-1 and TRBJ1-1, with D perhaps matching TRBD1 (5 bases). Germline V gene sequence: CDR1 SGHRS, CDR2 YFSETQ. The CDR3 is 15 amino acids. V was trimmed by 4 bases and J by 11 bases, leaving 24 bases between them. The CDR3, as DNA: TGCGCCAGCAGCCAAGCGGGACTTATGGGTTCGGTGGCTTTCTTT. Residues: CASSQAGLMGSVAFF.

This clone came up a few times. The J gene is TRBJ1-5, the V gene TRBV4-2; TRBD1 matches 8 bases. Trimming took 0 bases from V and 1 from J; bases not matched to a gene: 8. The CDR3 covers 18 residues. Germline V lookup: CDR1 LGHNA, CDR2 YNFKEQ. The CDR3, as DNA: TGTGCCAGCAGCCAAGATCGTCAGACAGGGGAGAGCAATCAGCCCCAGCATTTT. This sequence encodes CASSQDRQTGESNQPQHF.

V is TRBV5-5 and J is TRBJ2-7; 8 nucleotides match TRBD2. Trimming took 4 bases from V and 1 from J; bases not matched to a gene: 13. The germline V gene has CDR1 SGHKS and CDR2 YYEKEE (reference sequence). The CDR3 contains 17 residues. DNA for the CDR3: TGTGCCAGCAGCCCATTTAGCCTGGCGGGGGGTTCCTACGAGCAGTACTTC. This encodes CASSPFSLAGGSYEQYF. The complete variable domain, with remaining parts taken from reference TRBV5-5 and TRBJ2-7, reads DAGVTQSPTHLIKTRGQQVTLRCSPISGHKSVSWYQQVLGQGPQFIFQYYEKEERGRGNFPDRFSARQFPNYSSELNVNALLLGDSALYLCASSPFSLAGGSYEQYFGPGTRLTVT.

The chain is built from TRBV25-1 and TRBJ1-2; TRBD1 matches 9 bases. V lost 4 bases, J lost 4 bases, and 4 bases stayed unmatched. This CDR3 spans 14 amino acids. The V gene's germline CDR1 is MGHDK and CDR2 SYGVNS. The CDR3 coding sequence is TGTGCCAGCAGTGGGACAGGGGAGGGCTATGGCTACACCTTC. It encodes CASSGTGEGYGYTF.

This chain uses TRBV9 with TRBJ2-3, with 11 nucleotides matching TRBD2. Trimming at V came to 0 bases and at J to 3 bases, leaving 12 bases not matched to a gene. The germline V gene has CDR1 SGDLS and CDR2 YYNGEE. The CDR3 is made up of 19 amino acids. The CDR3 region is CASSVEVGTSGSGTDTQYF. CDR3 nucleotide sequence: TGTGCCAGCAGCGTAGAAGTTGGTACTAGCGGGAGTGGGACAGATACGCAGTATTTT.

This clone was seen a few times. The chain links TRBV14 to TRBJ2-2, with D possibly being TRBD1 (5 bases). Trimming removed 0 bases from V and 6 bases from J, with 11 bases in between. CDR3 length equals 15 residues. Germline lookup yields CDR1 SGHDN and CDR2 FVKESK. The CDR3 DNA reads TGTGCCAGCAGCCAAGAAGAAGGGGTTGCCGGGGAGCTGTTTTTT. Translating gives CASSQEEGVAGELFF.